Presented here are 10 T cell receptor beta chains from one specimen sequenced in a study of post-analysis software for immune sequencing data. Presence of unique molecular identifiers characterized the TCR beta cDNA libraries. TCRdb reprocessed the PCR reads with MiXCR, giving one entry per CDR3 protein. The profile shows fewer than 550,000 distinct CDR3 sequences, roughly 34% of them singletons. Study results and limitations: Patients had higher frequencies than controls of about five TRBV segments, including TRBV5-6, TRBV5-1 and TRBV20-1.

Their antigen targets remain unknown. Sequenced material: blood. The source is a girl aged 2 to 17 with multiple sclerosis.

On this clonotype itself: The junction departs from the called germline gene at one end, perhaps through a read error. This chain connects TRBV7-9 to TRBJ2-1; 9 nucleotides match TRBD2. The germline V gene encodes CDR1 SEHNR and CDR2 FQNEAQ (reference sequence). This CDR3 spans 15 amino acids. The CDR3 bases are TGTGCCAGCAGCTTCTCTAGCGGGGCCCTCAATAAGCAGTTCTTC. Its protein product is CASSFSSGALNKQFF.

The CDR3 here is CSARDFLGEPDTQYF. The CDR3 DNA follows: TGCAGTGCTAGAGATTTTTTAGGGGAACCAGATACGCAGTATTTT. The chain carries TRBV20-1 and TRBJ2-3, with D possibly being TRBD1 (5 bases). Germline values: CDR1 DFQATT, CDR2 SNEGSKA (reference sequence). The CDR3 covers 15 residues. V lost 0 bases, J lost 4 bases, and 14 bases lay in between.

The chain carries TRBV3-1 and TRBJ1-2, with D maybe TRBD1 (5 bases). Germline V gives CDR1 LGHDT, CDR2 YNNKEL (reference sequence). V dropped 1 base and J dropped 4 bases, with 13 bases sitting between them. This CDR3 spans 15 amino acids. The CDR3, as DNA: TGTGCCAGCAGCCAAGTGGGAGGGGTCGGCTATGGCTACACCTTC. This sequence encodes CASSQVGGVGYGYTF.

Only a few counts were recorded for this clonotype. The chain employs TRBV5-4 and TRBJ2-5; perhaps D is TRBD1 or TRBD2 (5 bases each). V lost 6 bases and J 1 base, leaving 10 bases between the germline ends. This CDR3 is 13 amino acids long. Looked up from germline, CDR1 is SGHNT and CDR2 is YYREEE (reference sequence). DNA for the CDR3: TGTGCCAGCAATCGGGGACGCCAAGAGACCCAGTACTTC. It codes for CASNRGRQETQYF.

This clonotype was seen only a few times. The rearrangement uses TRBV4-1 and TRBJ2-2; TRBD2 is a possible D gene (7 bases). Trimming took off 1 base at V and 7 bases at J, with 25 bases between the two ends. This CDR3 is 19 amino acids long. Germline V gene data show CDR1 as MGHRA and CDR2 as YSYEKL. CDR3 protein: CASSQGVGGVILTGGELFF. In nucleotides, the CDR3 is TGCGCCAGCAGCCAAGGGGTAGGGGGGGTAATCCTCACAGGCGGGGAGCTGTTTTTT.

This clonotype turned up a few times. The rearrangement joins TRBV10-2 to TRBJ2-3, with 8 positions matching TRBD1. V was pared by 2 bases and J by 3 bases, with 10 bases of the junction left unmatched. The CDR3 consists of 17 residues. Germline V gene data show CDR1 as WSHSY and CDR2 as SAAADI. In DNA form, the CDR3 reads TGCGCCAGCAGTGAGATCTGGGTAGGACAGGGAACAGATACGCAGTATTTT. The encoded protein is CASSEIWVGQGTDTQYF.

Comment on this clonotype: A single base separates this from a much larger clone, so it may be a read error. This rearrangement joins TRBV4-1 to TRBJ1-2; possible D gene TRBD1, 6 bases. Germline CDR1 MGHRA, CDR2 YSYEKL. Trimming pared 1 base from V and 5 bases from J, leaving 20 bases between. There are 17 residues in the CDR3. The CDR3 loop reads CASSQGQAGQGIYGYTF. In DNA form, the CDR3 reads TGCGCCAGCAGCCAAGGACAGGCTGGGCAGGGAATATATGGCTACACCTTC.

This clonotype was counted a few times. The V gene is TRBV11-3, the J gene TRBJ2-3, with 9 bases matching TRBD2. Germline CDR1 is SGHNT and CDR2 is YENEEA. CDR3 length: 16 residues. Losses at the gene ends were 4 bases for V and 4 bases for J; bases not matched to a gene: 9. CDR3 sequence (DNA): TGTGCCAGCAGCTCCCGCGCCGGCGGGGGGGCAGATACGCAGTATTTT. This codes for CASSSRAGGGADTQYF.

This clonotype was seen more than once but under ten times. The V gene is TRBV7-6, the J gene TRBJ1-5, with 7 bases matching TRBD1. The CDR3 totals 16 residues. Germline V gives CDR1 SGHVS, CDR2 FNYEAQ. V was pared by 5 bases and J by 0 bases, with 7 bases of the junction left unmatched. The DNA of the CDR3 is TGTGCCAGCAGCCCAGGGGACAGCTATAGCAATCAGCCCCAGCATTTT. Its translation: CASSPGDSYSNQPQHF. Using reference TRBV7-6 and TRBJ1-5 for the parts outside the CDR3, the full variable domain is GAGVSQSPRYKVTKRGQDVALRCDPISGHVSLYWYRQALGQGPEFLTYFNYEAQQDKSGLPNDRFSAERPEGSISTLTIQRTEQRDSAMYRCASSPGDSYSNQPQHFGDGTRLSIL.

Comments on this clonotype: A read error may explain this, as a much larger clone is one base away. The chain uses TRBV10-3 and TRBJ2-1, with D perhaps matching TRBD2 (5 bases). Germline V lookup: CDR1 ENHRY, CDR2 SYGVKD. Trimming left V 6 bases short and J 8 bases short, with 14 bases between. The CDR3 is 13 amino acids. CDR3 bases: TGTGCCATCAGGGTGACTACTGGGGATGAGCAGTTCTTC. This gives the protein CAIRVTTGDEQFF.